This TCR beta chain was profiled in a study of spatial heterogeneity in lung cancer. The wider study: Sequencing of follow-up PBMC samples took place when they were available, at a median of approximately 26 months after resection. Points from the study as a whole: Ubiquitous expanded tumor TCRs appeared in blood more at resection than follow-up.

This clonotype was found a few times. Its antigen is undetermined. Unique molecular identifiers tagged every individual TCR cDNA molecule. TCRdb redid the calling of the 5' RACE reads with MiXCR, one entry per CDR3 protein. The sample lists around 110,000 distinct CDR3 sequences, 9.5% to 15% occurring once. Stated time point: blood at routine non-recurrence follow-up after resection. Whole RNA obtained from tumor, nontumor lung or frozen PBMC underwent sequencing without sorting. Trimming stripped 6 bases from V and 2 bases from J, with 14 bases between. The CDR3 consists of 14 residues. Germline V CDR1 and CDR2: DFQATT, SNEGSKA (reference sequence).

The clonotype was recovered from a male donor with early-stage non-small cell lung cancer. Source: PBMCs, taken at follow-up. The genes are TRBV20-1 and TRBJ2-4; D is possibly TRBD1 (5 bases). The CDR3 loop reads CSALDIPPKNIQYF. CDR3 DNA sequence: TGCAGTGCATTGGACATACCCCCCAAAAACATTCAGTACTTC.